The rows below give T cell receptor beta chains drawn from one sample of a study of CD8 T cells in Susac syndrome. TCRdb called the immunoSEQ multiplex PCR reads again in MiXCR, with one record for every CDR3 protein. The table includes some 170,000 distinct CDR3 sequences, roughly 94% detected once. Sequencing was done on a sample of CD4+ T cells from PBMCs. The receptors here all came from a human donor with multiple sclerosis. Both conserved end residues are part of each CDR3. The D gene is left open where the match is weak. Rows may omit the clone size; those that give it use once, few, many or a size class.

v_call	clone_size	d_call	cdr3_length	j_call	cdr3_aa	cdr3_nt
TRBV9	once	-	15	TRBJ2-7	CASSVGGKSSYEQYF	TGTGCCAGCAGCGTAGGCGGGAAGAGCTCCTACGAGCAGTACTTC
TRBV6-1	few	TRBD2	17	TRBJ2-7	CASTQRPFTSGIGEQYF	TGTGCCAGCACCCAACGCCCTTTCACTAGCGGGATTGGCGAGCAGTACTTC
TRBV6-4	-	-	18	TRBJ2-3	CASSVRLGTGTSTDTQYF	TGTGCCAGCAGTGTAAGACTCGGAACTGGAACTAGCACAGATACGCAGTATTTT
TRBV5-4	-	-	17	TRBJ2-2	CALKVSGSPMNTGELFF	TGTGCCCTCAAAGTCTCAGGGAGCCCCATGAACACCGGGGAGCTGTTTTTT
TRBV2	-	-	12	TRBJ2-1	CASSSGDNEQFF	TGTGCCAGCAGTTCGGGGGACAATGAGCAGTTCTTC
TRBV12-3/TRBV12-4	-	-	13	TRBJ1-4	CASNGGPNEKLFF	TGTGCCAGCAACGGGGGTCCTAATGAAAAACTGTTTTTT
TRBV28	-	-	12	TRBJ2-1	CASSPTGGEQFF	TGTGCCAGCAGCCCGACAGGCGGTGAGCAGTTCTTC
TRBV5-1	once	-	14	TRBJ2-3	CASSLEKDTDTQYF	TGCGCCAGCAGCTTGGAAAAGGACACAGATACGCAGTATTTT
TRBV5-4	-	-	13	TRBJ1-1	CASIGSSSSEAFF	TGTGCCAGCATCGGGAGTTCAAGCTCCGAAGCTTTCTTT
TRBV12-3/TRBV12-4	-	TRBD1	14	TRBJ1-4	CASSLEGARPKLFF	TGTGCCAGCAGTTTGGAGGGGGCTCGGCCAAAACTGTTTTTT
TRBV16	-	TRBD2	16	TRBJ2-3	CASSPGGLAGTDTQYF	TGTGCCAGCAGCCCTGGAGGGCTAGCGGGAACAGATACGCAGTATTTT
TRBV28	-	-	16	TRBJ1-5	CASSFADGTGNQPQHF	TGTGCCAGCAGTTTCGCGGACGGAACCGGCAATCAGCCCCAGCATTTT
TRBV20-1	-	TRBD1	14	TRBJ1-5	CSAISTGGNQPQHF	TGCAGTGCTATTTCTACAGGGGGCAATCAGCCCCAGCATTTT
TRBV30	-	TRBD1	13	TRBJ2-1	CAWDRAPRKGQFF	TGTGCCTGGGACAGGGCCCCTCGAAAAGGGCAGTTCTTC
TRBV7-2	-	-	16	TRBJ1-2	CASSSHGGQKGYGYTF	TGTGCCAGCAGTTCCCATGGGGGGCAAAAGGGCTATGGCTACACCTTC
TRBV4-1	-	-	13	TRBJ1-2	CASSRLPWESYTF	TGCGCCAGCAGCCGCCTACCTTGGGAAAGCTACACCTTC
TRBV5-1	-	TRBD1	15	TRBJ2-3	CASSFRDRAEDTQYF	TGCGCCAGCAGCTTCCGGGACAGGGCCGAAGATACGCAGTATTTT
TRBV28	-	-	13	TRBJ1-1	CASSGKGYPEAFF	TGTGCCAGCAGTGGAAAGGGGTACCCTGAAGCTTTCTTT
TRBV2	-	-	16	TRBJ1-1	CASSESRQGWRTEAFF	TGTGCCAGCAGTGAATCCCGGCAGGGGTGGCGTACTGAAGCTTTCTTT
TRBV10-3	-	-	15	TRBJ1-1	CAISGQGMGDTEAFF	TGTGCCATCTCGGGGCAGGGGATGGGGGACACTGAAGCTTTCTTT
TRBV24-1	-	-	15	TRBJ2-6	CATSAQSSGANVLTF	TGTGCCACCAGTGCCCAAAGCTCTGGGGCCAACGTCCTGACTTTC
TRBV10-3	few	TRBD2	17	TRBJ2-5	CAISENPTSGSGETQYF	TGTGCCATCAGTGAAAACCCCACTAGCGGGAGTGGAGAGACCCAGTACTTC
TRBV4-2	-	TRBD2	14	TRBJ2-7	CASSQGPAGGEQYF	TGTGCCAGCAGCCAAGGACCAGCGGGAGGGGAGCAGTACTTC
TRBV4-2	-	TRBD1	15	TRBJ2-1	CASSQDRGRNNEQFF	TGTGCCAGCAGCCAGGACAGGGGGAGGAACAATGAGCAGTTCTTC
TRBV15	once	TRBD1	14	TRBJ1-4	CATSSDRANEKLFF	TGTGCCACCAGCAGTGACAGGGCAAATGAAAAACTGTTTTTT
TRBV14	-	-	14	TRBJ1-3	CASSSGWNGNTIYF	TGTGCCAGCAGCAGCGGATGGAACGGAAACACCATATATTTT
TRBV6-5	once	-	15	TRBJ2-7	CASSPTMTSPHEQYF	TGTGCCAGCAGCCCCACCATGACTAGTCCCCACGAGCAGTACTTC
TRBV5-1	once	-	14	TRBJ2-3	CASSLRLATDTQYF	TGCGCCAGCAGCTTGAGGTTGGCGACAGATACGCAGTATTTT
TRBV20-1	-	-	16	TRBJ1-1	CSARDISSPLDTEAFF	TGCAGTGCTAGAGATATTAGCTCCCCCCTGGACACTGAAGCTTTCTTT
TRBV29-1	-	TRBD1	12	TRBJ1-2	CSGGDRAYGYTF	TGCAGCGGAGGGGACAGGGCATATGGCTACACCTTC
TRBV30	-	-	10	TRBJ1-2	CAGGGYGYTF	TGTGCCGGGGGCGGCTATGGCTACACCTTC
TRBV11-2	-	-	16	TRBJ2-5	CASSLDLTANLETQYF	TGTGCCAGCAGCTTAGATCTGACGGCTAACCTAGAGACCCAGTACTTC
TRBV10-3	-	TRBD1	13	TRBJ2-5	CAIRTGGQETQYF	TGTGCCATTCGGACAGGGGGCCAGGAGACCCAGTACTTC
TRBV27	-	TRBD1	14	TRBJ1-4	CASRFQGAKGKLFF	TGTGCCAGCAGATTTCAGGGGGCGAAAGGAAAACTGTTTTTT
TRBV30	-	-	14	TRBJ1-6	CASRESSYNSPLHF	TGTGCCTCCAGGGAGAGCTCCTATAATTCACCCCTCCACTTT
TRBV29-1	-	TRBD1	14	TRBJ2-2	CSVPRQGHTGELFF	TGCAGCGTCCCCCGACAGGGACACACCGGGGAGCTGTTTTTT
TRBV11-2	-	-	14	TRBJ2-5	CASSLLVIPETQYF	TGTGCCAGCAGCTTATTGGTTATTCCAGAGACCCAGTACTTC
TRBV2	-	-	14	TRBJ2-1	CASSENQFYNEQFF	TGTGCCAGCAGTGAAAACCAGTTCTACAATGAGCAGTTCTTC
TRBV30	-	TRBD1	14	TRBJ2-1	CACVGDRVYNEQFF	TGTGCCTGCGTGGGGGACAGGGTCTACAATGAGCAGTTCTTC
TRBV15	once	TRBD1	15	TRBJ2-7	CATSRAGTGGYEQYF	TGTGCCACCAGCAGGGCCGGGACAGGAGGTTACGAGCAGTACTTC
TRBV2	-	TRBD1	13	TRBJ1-2	CASSARDSYGYTF	TGTGCCAGCAGTGCCCGGGACAGTTATGGCTACACCTTC
TRBV27	-	-	14	TRBJ1-4	CASSLSTRSEKLFF	TGTGCCAGCAGTTTATCCACCAGATCTGAAAAACTGTTTTTT
TRBV14	-	TRBD2	17	TRBJ2-1	CASSPEGLAGVYNEQFF	TGTGCCAGCAGCCCCGAGGGACTAGCGGGGGTATACAATGAGCAGTTCTTC
TRBV28	-	TRBD2	18	TRBJ2-5	CASSFEISRTSDQETQYF	TGTGCCAGCAGTTTCGAAATTTCACGTACTAGCGACCAAGAGACCCAGTACTTC
TRBV18	-	-	15	TRBJ2-1	CASSSSGSFYNEQFF	TGTGCCAGCTCATCCTCAGGGAGCTTTTACAATGAGCAGTTCTTC
TRBV19	-	-	13	TRBJ1-5	CASARMDNQPQHF	TGTGCCTCGGCCAGAATGGACAATCAGCCCCAGCATTTT
TRBV5-1	-	-	13	TRBJ1-1	CASSSEPLSEAFF	TGCGCCAGCAGCTCCGAACCCCTATCAGAAGCTTTCTTT
TRBV5-4	few	-	16	TRBJ2-5	CASSSASGSSQETQYF	TGTGCCAGCAGCTCGGCATCGGGCAGCTCCCAAGAGACCCAGTACTTC
TRBV20-1	-	-	16	TRBJ2-1	CSARVLRRIDYNEQFF	TGCAGTGCTAGAGTTTTGAGGCGGATAGATTACAATGAGCAGTTCTTC
TRBV29-1	-	-	15	TRBJ2-7	CSVKHRVEASYEQYF	TGCAGCGTTAAGCACAGGGTCGAGGCCTCCTACGAGCAGTACTTC
TRBV18	-	-	17	TRBJ1-3	CASSPRLVGSSGNTIYF	TGTGCCAGCTCACCTCGGTTGGTTGGGAGCTCTGGAAACACCATATATTTT
TRBV4-3	-	-	15	TRBJ2-2	CASSQETHDTGELFF	TGCGCCAGCAGCCAAGAAACCCATGACACCGGGGAGCTGTTTTTT
TRBV28	-	TRBD1	14	TRBJ1-2	CASSSGQGATNHTF	TGTGCCAGCAGTTCGGGACAGGGGGCGACGAACCACACCTTC